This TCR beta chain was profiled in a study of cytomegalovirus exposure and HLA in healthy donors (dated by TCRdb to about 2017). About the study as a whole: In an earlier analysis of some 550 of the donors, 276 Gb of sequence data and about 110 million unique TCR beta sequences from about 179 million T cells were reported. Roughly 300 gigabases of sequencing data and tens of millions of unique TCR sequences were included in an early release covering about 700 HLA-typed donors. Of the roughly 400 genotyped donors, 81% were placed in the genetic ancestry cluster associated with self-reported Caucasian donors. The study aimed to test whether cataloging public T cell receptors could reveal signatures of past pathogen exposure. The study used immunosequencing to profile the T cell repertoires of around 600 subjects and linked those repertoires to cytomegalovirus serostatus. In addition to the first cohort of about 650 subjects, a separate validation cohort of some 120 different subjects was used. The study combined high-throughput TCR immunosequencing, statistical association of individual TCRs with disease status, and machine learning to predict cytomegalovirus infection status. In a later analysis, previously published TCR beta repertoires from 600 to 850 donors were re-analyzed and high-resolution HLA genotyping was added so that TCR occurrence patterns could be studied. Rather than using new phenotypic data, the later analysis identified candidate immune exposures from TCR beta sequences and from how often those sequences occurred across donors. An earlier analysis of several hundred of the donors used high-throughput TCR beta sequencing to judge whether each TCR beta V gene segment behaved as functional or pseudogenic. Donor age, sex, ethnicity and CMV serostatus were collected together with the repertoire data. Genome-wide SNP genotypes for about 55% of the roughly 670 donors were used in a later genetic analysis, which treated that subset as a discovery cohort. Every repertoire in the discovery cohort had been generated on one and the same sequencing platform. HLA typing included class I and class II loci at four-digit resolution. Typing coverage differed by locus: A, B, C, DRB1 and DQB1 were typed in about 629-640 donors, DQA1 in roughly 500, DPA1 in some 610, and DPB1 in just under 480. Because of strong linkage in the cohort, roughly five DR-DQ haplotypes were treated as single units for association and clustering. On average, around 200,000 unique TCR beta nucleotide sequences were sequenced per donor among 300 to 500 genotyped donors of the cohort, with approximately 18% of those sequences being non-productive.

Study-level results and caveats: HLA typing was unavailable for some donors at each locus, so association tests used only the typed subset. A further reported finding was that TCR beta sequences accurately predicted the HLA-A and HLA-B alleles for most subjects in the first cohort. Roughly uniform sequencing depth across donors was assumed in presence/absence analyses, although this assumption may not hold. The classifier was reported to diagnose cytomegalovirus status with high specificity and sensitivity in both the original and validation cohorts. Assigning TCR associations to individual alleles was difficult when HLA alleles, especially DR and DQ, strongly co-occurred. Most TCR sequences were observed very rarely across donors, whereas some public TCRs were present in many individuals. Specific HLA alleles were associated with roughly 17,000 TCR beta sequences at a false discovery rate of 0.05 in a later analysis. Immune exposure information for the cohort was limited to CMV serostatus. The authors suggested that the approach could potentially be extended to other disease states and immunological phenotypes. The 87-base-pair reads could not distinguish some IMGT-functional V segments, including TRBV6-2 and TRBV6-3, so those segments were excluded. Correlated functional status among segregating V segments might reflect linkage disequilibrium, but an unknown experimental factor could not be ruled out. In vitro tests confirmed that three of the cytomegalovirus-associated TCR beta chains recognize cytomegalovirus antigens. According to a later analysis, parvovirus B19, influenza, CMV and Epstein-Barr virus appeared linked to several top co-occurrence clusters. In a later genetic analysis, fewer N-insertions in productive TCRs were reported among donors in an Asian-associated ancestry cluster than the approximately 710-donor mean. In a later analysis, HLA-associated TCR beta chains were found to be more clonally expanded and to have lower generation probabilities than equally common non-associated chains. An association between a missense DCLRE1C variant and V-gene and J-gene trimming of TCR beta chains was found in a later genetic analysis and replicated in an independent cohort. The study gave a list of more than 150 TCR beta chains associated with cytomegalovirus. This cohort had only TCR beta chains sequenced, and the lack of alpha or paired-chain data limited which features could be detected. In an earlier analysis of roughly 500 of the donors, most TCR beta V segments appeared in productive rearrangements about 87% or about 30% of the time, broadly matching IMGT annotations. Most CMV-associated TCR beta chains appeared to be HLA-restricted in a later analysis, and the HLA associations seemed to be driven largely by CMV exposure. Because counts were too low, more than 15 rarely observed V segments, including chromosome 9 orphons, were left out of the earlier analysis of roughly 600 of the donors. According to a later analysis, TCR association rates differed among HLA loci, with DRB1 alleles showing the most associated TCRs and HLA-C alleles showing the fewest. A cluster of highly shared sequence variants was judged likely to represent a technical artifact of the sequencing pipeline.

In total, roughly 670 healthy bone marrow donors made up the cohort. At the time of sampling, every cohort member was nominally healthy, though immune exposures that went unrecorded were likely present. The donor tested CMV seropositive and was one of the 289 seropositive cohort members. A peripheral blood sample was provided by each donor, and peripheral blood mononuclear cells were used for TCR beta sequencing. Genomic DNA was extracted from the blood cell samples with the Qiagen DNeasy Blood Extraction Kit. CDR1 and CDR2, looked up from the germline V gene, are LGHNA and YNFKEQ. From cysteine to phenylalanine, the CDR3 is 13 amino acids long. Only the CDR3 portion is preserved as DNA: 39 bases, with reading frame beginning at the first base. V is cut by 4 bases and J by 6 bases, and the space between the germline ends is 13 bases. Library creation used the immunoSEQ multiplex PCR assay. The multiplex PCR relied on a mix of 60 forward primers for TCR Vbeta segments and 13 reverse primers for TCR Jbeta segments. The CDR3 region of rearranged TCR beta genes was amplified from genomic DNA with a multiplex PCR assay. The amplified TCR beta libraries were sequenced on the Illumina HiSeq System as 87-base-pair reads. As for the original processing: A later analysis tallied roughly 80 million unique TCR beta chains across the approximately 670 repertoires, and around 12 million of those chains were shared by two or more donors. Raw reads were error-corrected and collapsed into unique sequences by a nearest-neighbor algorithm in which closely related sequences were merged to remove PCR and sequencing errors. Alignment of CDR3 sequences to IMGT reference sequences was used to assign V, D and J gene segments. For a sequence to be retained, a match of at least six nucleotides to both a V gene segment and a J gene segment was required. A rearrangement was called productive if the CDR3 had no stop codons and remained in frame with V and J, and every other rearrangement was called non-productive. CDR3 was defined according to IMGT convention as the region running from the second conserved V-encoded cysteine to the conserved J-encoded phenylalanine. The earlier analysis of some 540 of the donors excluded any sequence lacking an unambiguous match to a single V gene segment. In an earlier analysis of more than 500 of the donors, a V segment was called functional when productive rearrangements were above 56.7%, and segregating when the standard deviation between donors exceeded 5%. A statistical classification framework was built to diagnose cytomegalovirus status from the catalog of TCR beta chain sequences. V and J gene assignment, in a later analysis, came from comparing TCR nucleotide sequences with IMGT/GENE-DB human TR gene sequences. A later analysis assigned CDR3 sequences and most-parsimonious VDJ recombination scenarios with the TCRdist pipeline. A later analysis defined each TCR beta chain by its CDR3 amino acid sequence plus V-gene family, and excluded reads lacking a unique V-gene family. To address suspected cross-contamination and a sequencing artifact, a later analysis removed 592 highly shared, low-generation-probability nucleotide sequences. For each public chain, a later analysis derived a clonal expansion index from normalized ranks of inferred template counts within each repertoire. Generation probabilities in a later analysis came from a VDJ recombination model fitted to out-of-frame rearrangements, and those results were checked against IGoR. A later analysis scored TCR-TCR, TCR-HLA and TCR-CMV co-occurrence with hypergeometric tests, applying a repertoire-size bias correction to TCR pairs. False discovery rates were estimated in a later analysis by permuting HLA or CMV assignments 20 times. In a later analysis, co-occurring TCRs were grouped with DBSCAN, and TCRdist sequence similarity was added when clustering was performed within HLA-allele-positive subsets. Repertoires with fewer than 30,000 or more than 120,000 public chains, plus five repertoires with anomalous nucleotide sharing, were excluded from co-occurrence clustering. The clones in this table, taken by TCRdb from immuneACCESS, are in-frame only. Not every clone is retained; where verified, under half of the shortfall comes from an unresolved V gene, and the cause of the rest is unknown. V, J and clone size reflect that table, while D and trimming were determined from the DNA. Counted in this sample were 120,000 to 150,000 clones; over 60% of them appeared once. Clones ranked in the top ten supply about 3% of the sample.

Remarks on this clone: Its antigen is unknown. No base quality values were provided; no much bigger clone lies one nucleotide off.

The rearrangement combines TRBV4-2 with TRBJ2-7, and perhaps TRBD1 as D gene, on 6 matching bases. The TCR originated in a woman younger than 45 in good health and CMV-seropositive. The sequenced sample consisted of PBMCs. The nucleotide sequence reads TGTGCCAGCAGCCCACAGGGTTCCCTCGAGCAGTACTTC. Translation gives CASSPQGSLEQYF.